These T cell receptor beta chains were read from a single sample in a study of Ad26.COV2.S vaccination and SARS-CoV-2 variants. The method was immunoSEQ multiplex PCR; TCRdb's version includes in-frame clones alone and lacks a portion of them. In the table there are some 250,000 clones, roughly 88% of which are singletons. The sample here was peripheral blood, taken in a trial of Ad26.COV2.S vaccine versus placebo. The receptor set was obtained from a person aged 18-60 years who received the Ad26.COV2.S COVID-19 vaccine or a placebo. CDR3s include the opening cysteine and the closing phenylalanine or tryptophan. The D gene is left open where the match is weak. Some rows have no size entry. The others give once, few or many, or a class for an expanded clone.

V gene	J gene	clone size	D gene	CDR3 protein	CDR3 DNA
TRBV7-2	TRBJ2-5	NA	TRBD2	CASSLGLAGQETQYF	TGTGCCAGCAGCCTAGGACTAGCGGGTCAAGAGACCCAGTACTTC
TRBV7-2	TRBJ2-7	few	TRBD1	CASSFRTGYEQYF	TGTGCCAGCAGCTTTCGGACAGGCTACGAGCAGTACTTC
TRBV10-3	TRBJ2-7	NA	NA	CAISRGVGDEQYF	TGTGCCATCAGTAGAGGGGTTGGCGACGAGCAGTACTTC
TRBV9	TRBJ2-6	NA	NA	CASSVASGANVLTF	TGTGCCAGCAGCGTCGCCTCTGGGGCCAACGTCCTGACTTTC
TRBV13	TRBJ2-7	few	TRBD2	CASSLSQRGAPYEQYF	TGTGCCAGCAGCTTATCTCAGCGGGGGGCCCCCTACGAGCAGTACTTC
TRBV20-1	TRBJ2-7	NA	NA	CSAPEIGEQYF	TGCAGTGCCCCCGAGATCGGGGAGCAGTACTTC
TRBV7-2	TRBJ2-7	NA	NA	CASSRTRDTSYEQYF	TGTGCCAGCAGCCGGACACGGGACACCTCCTACGAGCAGTACTTC
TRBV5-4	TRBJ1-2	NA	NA	CASSLQGLRGGGYTF	TGTGCCAGCAGCCTCCAAGGACTCCGCGGAGGGGGCTACACCTTC
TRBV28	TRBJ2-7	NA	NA	CASSLSEGTYEQYF	TGTGCCAGCAGTTTATCGGAGGGGACGTACGAGCAGTACTTC
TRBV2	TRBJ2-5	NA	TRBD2	CASSDTGTSGSFSYF	TGTGCCAGCAGCGACACCGGGACTAGTGGTTCCTTTTCGTACTTC
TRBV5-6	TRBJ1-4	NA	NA	CASSLALSEEKLFF	TGTGCCAGCAGCTTGGCCCTATCGGAAGAAAAACTGTTTTTT
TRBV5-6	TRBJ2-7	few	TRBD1	CASSLDRVKQYF	TGTGCCAGCAGCTTAGACAGGGTGAAGCAGTACTTC
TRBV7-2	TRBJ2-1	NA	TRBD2	CASSLGSGRALRSHEQFF	TGTGCCAGCAGCTTAGGCAGCGGGAGGGCCTTACGTAGCCATGAGCAGTTCTTC
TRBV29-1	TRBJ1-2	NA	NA	CSVEGQNYGYTF	TGCAGCGTTGAAGGGCAAAACTATGGCTACACCTTC
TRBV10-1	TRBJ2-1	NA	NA	CASNKTRAGYHTNEQFF	TGCGCCAGCAATAAAACGAGGGCGGGCTATCACACCAATGAGCAGTTCTTC
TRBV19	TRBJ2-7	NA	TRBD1	CASAAGQGYEQYF	TGTGCCAGTGCCGCCGGACAGGGCTACGAGCAGTACTTC
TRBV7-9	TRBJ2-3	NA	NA	CASSLATASTDTQYF	TGTGCCAGCAGCTTAGCGACAGCCAGCACAGATACGCAGTATTTT
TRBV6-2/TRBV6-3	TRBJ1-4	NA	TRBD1	CASSYVTGPGEKLFF	TGTGCCAGCAGTTACGTGACAGGGCCGGGGGAAAAACTGTTTTTT
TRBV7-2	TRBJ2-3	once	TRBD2	CASSALKREVDTQYF	TGTGCCAGCAGCGCCCTAAAGCGGGAGGTGGATACGCAGTATTTT
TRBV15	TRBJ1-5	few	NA	CATSRDVLGAPQHF	TGTGCCACCAGCAGAGATGTATTAGGCGCCCCCCAGCATTTT
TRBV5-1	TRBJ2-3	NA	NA	CASSLNPYRALSTDTQYF	TGCGCCAGCAGCTTGAACCCCTACAGGGCGCTTAGCACAGATACGCAGTATTTT
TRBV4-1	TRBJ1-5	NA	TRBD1	CASSQDLTGPLRQPQHF	TGCGCCAGCAGCCAAGATCTGACAGGGCCTTTGCGACAGCCCCAGCATTTT
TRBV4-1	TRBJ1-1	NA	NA	CASSRPGPMLTEAFF	TGCGCCAGCAGTCGTCCGGGACCTATGCTCACTGAAGCTTTCTTT
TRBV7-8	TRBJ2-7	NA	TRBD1	CASSSTTGDEQYF	TGTGCCAGCAGCTCCACAACAGGGGACGAGCAGTACTTC
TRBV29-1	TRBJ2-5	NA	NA	CSARKGQETQYF	TGCAGCGCTAGGAAGGGGCAAGAGACCCAGTACTTC
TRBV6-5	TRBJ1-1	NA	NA	CASSNRGPVAEAFF	TGTGCCAGCAGTAACCGGGGGCCTGTAGCTGAAGCTTTCTTT
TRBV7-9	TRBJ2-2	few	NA	CASSLPIPPRNTGELFF	TGTGCCAGCAGCTTACCCATACCGCCCAGAAACACCGGGGAGCTGTTTTTT
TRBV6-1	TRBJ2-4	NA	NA	CASSETPQGGSTYF	TGTGCCAGCAGTGAAACCCCACAAGGGGGTAGTACCTACTTC
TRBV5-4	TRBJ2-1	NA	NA	CASSKGGIASSYNEQFF	TGTGCCAGCAGCAAGGGCGGGATAGCGAGCTCCTACAATGAGCAGTTCTTC
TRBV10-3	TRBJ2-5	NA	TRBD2	CAISESTVGLARPTQYF	TGTGCCATCAGTGAGTCTACGGTGGGACTAGCCCGACCGACCCAGTACTTC